This T cell receptor beta chain was sequenced during a study of cytomegalovirus exposure and HLA in healthy donors. Overall study findings and caveats: According to a later analysis, donors in an Asian-associated ancestry cluster reportedly had fewer N-insertions than the approximately 730-donor mean.

The CDR3 sequence is 16 residues long. Germline-derived CDR1 and CDR2 are SGHRS and YFSETQ. J gave up 1 base and V 0 bases, and 6 bases lay outside the gene matches. Amplification used 60 Vbeta primers and 13 Jbeta primers. Clones were sequenced by immunoSEQ multiplex PCR, and TCRdb holds only the in-frame ones, with some missing. This table holds 140,000 or so clones, 68% found once. On this clone: Its antigen is currently unknown.

The clonotype was recovered from a man aged 60-69 years in good health and CMV-seronegative. Sequencing used PBMCs. This chain connects TRBV5-1 to TRBJ1-1, with 7 bases lining up with TRBD1. The CDR3 here is CASSLDSGTANTEAFF. The CDR3 DNA sequence: TGCGCCAGCAGCTTGGACTCTGGGACAGCGAACACTGAAGCTTTCTTT. Based on the CDR3 plus reference TRBV5-1 and TRBJ1-1, the full variable domain is KAGVTQTPRYLIKTRGQQVTLSCSPISGHRSVSWYQQTPGQGLQFLFEYFSETQRNKGNFPGRFSGRQFSNSRSEMNVSTLELGDSALYLCASSLDSGTANTEAFFGQGTRLTVV.